This record concerns one TCR beta chain sequence. This clone was counted only a few times. The antigen it recognizes is unknown. Base qualities were left out, and no much larger clone turns up one base away. Receptor libraries were prepared by the immunoSEQ multiplex PCR assay. A mixture of 60 forward primers for TCR Vbeta segments and 13 reverse primers for TCR Jbeta segments was used in the multiplex PCR. The CDR3 region of rearranged TCR beta genes was amplified from genomic DNA by a multiplex PCR assay. On the Illumina HiSeq System, the amplified TCR beta libraries were sequenced as 87-base-pair reads. In the paper's pipeline: A later analysis counted 65 million to 90 million unique TCR beta chains across the 666 repertoires, and 10 million to 11 million of these chains were shared by at least two donors. To remove PCR and sequencing errors, raw reads were error-corrected and collapsed into unique sequences using a nearest-neighbor algorithm that merged closely related sequences. Alignment of CDR3 sequences to IMGT reference sequences was used to assign V, D and J gene segments. For a sequence to be retained, a match of at least six nucleotides was required to both a V gene segment and a J gene segment. Rearrangements were called productive when the CDR3 lacked stop codons and stayed in frame with V and J; all others were non-productive. Following IMGT convention, CDR3 was defined as the stretch from the second conserved V-encoded cysteine up to the conserved J-encoded phenylalanine. Sequences without an unambiguous match to a single V gene segment were excluded from the earlier analysis of 450 to 650 of the donors. In an earlier analysis of several hundred of the donors, a V segment was called functional when productive rearrangements were above 56.7%, and segregating when the standard deviation between donors exceeded 5%. A statistical classification framework was developed to diagnose cytomegalovirus status using the catalog of TCR beta chain sequences. In a later analysis, TCR nucleotide sequences were compared against IMGT/GENE-DB human TR gene sequences so that V and J genes could be assigned. In a later analysis, CDR3 sequences and most-parsimonious VDJ recombination scenarios were assigned using the TCRdist pipeline. In a later analysis, every TCR beta chain was defined by the combination of its CDR3 amino acid sequence and its V-gene family, and reads without a unique V-gene family were dropped. In a later analysis, 450 to 600 highly shared, low-generation-probability nucleotide sequences were removed to address suspected cross-contamination and a sequencing artifact. In a later analysis, a clonal expansion index for each public chain was calculated from normalized within-repertoire ranks of inferred template counts. A later analysis computed generation probabilities with a VDJ recombination model fitted to out-of-frame rearrangements, and checked the results against IGoR. Hypergeometric tests were used in a later analysis to score TCR-TCR, TCR-HLA and TCR-CMV co-occurrence, with a repertoire-size bias correction applied to the TCR pairs. False discovery rates were estimated in a later analysis by permuting HLA or CMV assignments 20 times. In a later analysis, co-occurring TCRs were grouped using DBSCAN, and TCRdist sequence similarity was added for clustering within HLA-allele-positive subsets. Repertoires with fewer than 30,000 or more than 120,000 public chains, plus five repertoires with anomalous nucleotide sharing, were excluded from co-occurrence clustering. What TCRdb holds here is the immuneACCESS table cut down to in-frame rearrangements. Part of the clones is not present; checked against another copy, under half of the missing clones reflect an unresolved V gene, and the others are unexplained. V, J and clone size are taken as reported in that table, and D and trimming were inferred from the DNA itself. Present in this sample are 100,000 to 150,000 clones, approximately 80% of which were seen just once. Under 5% of the sample is held by the ten biggest clonotypes.

This record comes from a study of cytomegalovirus exposure and HLA in healthy donors (dated by TCRdb to about 2017). In the study overall: According to an earlier analysis of 450 to 650 of the donors, about 170 million T cells yielded approximately 120 million unique TCR beta sequences and about 300 Gb of sequence data. HLA typing included class I and class II loci at four-digit resolution. Besides the first cohort of more than 650 subjects, a separate validation cohort made up of 120 different subjects was used. In a later genetic analysis, genome-wide SNP genotypes for 398 of the 666 donors were used, and that subset was treated as a discovery cohort. All discovery cohort repertoires had been generated on a single sequencing platform. High-throughput TCR immunosequencing, statistical association of individual TCRs with disease status, and machine learning were combined to predict cytomegalovirus infection status. The study aimed to test whether signatures of past pathogen exposure could be identified by cataloging public T cell receptors. The study used immunosequencing to profile the T cell repertoires of 600 to 850 subjects and linked those repertoires to cytomegalovirus serostatus. Among the roughly 400 genotyped donors, about 85% belonged to the genetic ancestry cluster associated with self-reported Caucasian donors. To decide whether each TCR beta V gene segment behaved as functional or pseudogenic, an earlier analysis of over 500 of the donors relied on high-throughput TCR beta sequencing. Among almost 400 genotyped donors of the cohort, an average of around 240,000 unique TCR beta nucleotide sequences were sequenced per donor, around 18% of them non-productive. A later analysis re-examined previously published TCR beta repertoires from about 700 donors and added high-resolution HLA genotyping to investigate patterns of TCR occurrence. The later analysis used no new phenotypic data to find candidate immune exposures, relying instead on TCR beta sequences and their occurrence across donors. Alongside the repertoire data, information on donor age, sex, ethnicity and CMV serostatus was compiled. Roughly 5 DR-DQ haplotypes were handled as single units for association and clustering, since linkage in the cohort was strong. An early release covering just under 650 HLA-typed donors comprised about 300 gigabases of sequencing data and around 80 million unique TCR sequences. Typing coverage varied by locus: 629-630 donors for A, B, C, DRB1 and DQB1; approximately 500 for DQA1; 600 to 610 for DPA1; 400 to 480 for DPB1.

The cohort consisted of 666 healthy bone marrow donors. Cohort members were all nominally healthy when sampled, although unrecorded immune exposures were likely present. The donor was CMV seropositive and was included in the group of about 290 seropositive cohort members. A peripheral blood sample was provided by each donor, and peripheral blood mononuclear cells were used for TCR beta sequencing. The Qiagen DNeasy Blood Extraction Kit was used to extract genomic DNA from the blood cell samples. Points the paper makes about the study in general: A later genetic analysis reported fewer N-insertions in productive TCRs among donors in an Asian-associated ancestry cluster than the roughly 620-donor mean. Approximately 18 rarely observed V segments, including chromosome 9 orphons, were excluded from the earlier analysis of approximately 500 of the donors because counts were too low. Because HLA typing was missing for some donors at each locus, association tests included only the typed subset. The 87-base-pair reads could not distinguish some IMGT-functional V segments, including TRBV6-2 and TRBV6-3, so those segments were excluded. The study gave a list of some 150 TCR beta chains associated with cytomegalovirus. Specific HLA alleles were associated with 15,000 to 20,000 TCR beta sequences at a false discovery rate of 0.05 in a later analysis. In a later analysis, TCR association rates were found to vary across HLA loci, with the most associated TCRs seen for DRB1 alleles and the fewest for HLA-C alleles. A later genetic analysis associated a missense DCLRE1C variant with V-gene and J-gene trimming of TCR beta chains, and an independent cohort replicated the association. In vitro tests confirmed that a few of the cytomegalovirus-associated TCR beta chains recognize cytomegalovirus antigens. The authors suggested that the approach could potentially be extended to other disease states and immunological phenotypes. Compared with equally common non-associated chains, HLA-associated TCR beta chains in a later analysis were more clonally expanded and had lower generation probabilities. Most CMV-associated TCR beta chains appeared to be HLA-restricted in a later analysis, and the HLA associations seemed to be driven largely by CMV exposure. CMV serostatus was the only immune exposure information available for the cohort. A cluster of highly shared sequence variants was judged likely to represent a technical artifact of the sequencing pipeline. Broadly in line with IMGT annotations, most TCR beta V segments showed up in productive rearrangements about 90% or about 30% of the time in an earlier analysis of approximately 640 of the donors. Across donors, most TCR sequences were observed very rarely, whereas some public TCRs were present in many individuals. When HLA alleles, especially DR and DQ, strongly co-occurred, attributing TCR associations to individual alleles was difficult. Linkage disequilibrium might explain the correlated functional status among segregating V segments, but an unknown experimental factor could not be excluded. In a later analysis, several top co-occurrence clusters were reported to appear linked to parvovirus B19, influenza, CMV and Epstein-Barr virus. Presence/absence analyses assumed roughly uniform sequencing depth across donors, an assumption that may not hold. The classifier was reported to diagnose cytomegalovirus status with high specificity and sensitivity in both the original and validation cohorts. Only TCR beta chains were sequenced in this cohort, and the absence of alpha or paired-chain data limited detectable features. A further reported finding was that TCR beta sequences accurately predicted the HLA-A and HLA-B alleles for most subjects in the first cohort.

There are 16 amino acids in the CDR3, from cysteine to phenylalanine inclusive. Left in the record is the CDR3 DNA by itself, 48 bases read in frame from the first base. Trimming takes 0 bases off V and 3 bases off J; junction bases not matched to a gene: 3. The germline V gene gives CDR1 as SGDLS and CDR2 as YYNGEE. The sample comprised PBMCs. The chain joins TRBV9 to TRBJ2-3; the junction holds 11 bases that match TRBD2. The receptor was derived from a male donor in good health and CMV-seropositive. At the DNA level, the sequence is TGTGCCAGCAGCGTAGAGGTAGCGGGAGGGACAGATACGCAGTATTTT. Its protein product is CASSVEVAGGTDTQYF. With the portions outside the CDR3 filled from the reference TRBV9 and TRBJ2-3 genes, the complete variable region becomes DSGVTQTPKHLITATGQRVTLRCSPRSGDLSVYWYQQSLDQGLQFLIQYYNGEERAKGNILERFSAQQFPDLHSELNLSSLELGDSALYFCASSVEVAGGTDTQYFGPGTRLTVL.